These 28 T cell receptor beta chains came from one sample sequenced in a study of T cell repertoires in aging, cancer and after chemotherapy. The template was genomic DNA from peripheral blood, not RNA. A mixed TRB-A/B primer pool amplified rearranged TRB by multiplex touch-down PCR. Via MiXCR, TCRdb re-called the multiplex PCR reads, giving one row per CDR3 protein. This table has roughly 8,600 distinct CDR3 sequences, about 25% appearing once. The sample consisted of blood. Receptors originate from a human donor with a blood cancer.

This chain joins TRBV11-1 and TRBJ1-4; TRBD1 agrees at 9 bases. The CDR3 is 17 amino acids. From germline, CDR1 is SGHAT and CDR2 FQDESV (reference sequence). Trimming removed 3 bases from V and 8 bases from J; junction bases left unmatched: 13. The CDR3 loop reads CASSFAARRDRDEKLFF. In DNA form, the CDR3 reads TGTGCCAGCAGCTTTGCCGCCCGTCGGGACAGGGACGAAAAACTGTTTTTT.

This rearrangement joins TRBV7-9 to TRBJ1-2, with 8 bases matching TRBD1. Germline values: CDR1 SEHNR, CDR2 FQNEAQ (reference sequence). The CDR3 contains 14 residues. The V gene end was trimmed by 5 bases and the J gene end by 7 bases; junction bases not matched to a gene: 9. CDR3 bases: TGTGCCAGCAGCCAGGGACAGGAGGCAGTTGGCTACACCTTC. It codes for CASSQGQEAVGYTF.

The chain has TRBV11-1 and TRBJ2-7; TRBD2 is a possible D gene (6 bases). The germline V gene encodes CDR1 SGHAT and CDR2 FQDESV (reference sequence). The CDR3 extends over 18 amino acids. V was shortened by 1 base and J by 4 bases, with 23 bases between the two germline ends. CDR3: CASSLGSSGSGRIYEQYF. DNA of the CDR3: TGTGCCAGCAGCTTAGGTTCCTCTGGTAGCGGAAGGATTTACGAGCAGTACTTC.

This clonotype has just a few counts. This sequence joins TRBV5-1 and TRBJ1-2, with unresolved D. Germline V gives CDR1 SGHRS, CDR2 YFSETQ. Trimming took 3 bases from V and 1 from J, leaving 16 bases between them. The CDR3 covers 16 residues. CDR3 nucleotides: TGCGCCAGCAGCTGGAACCGGGATACGGGTAACTATGGCTACACCTTC. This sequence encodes CASSWNRDTGNYGYTF.

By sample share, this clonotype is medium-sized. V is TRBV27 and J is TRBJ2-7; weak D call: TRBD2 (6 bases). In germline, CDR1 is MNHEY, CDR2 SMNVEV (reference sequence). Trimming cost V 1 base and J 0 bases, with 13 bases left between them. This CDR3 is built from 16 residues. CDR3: CASSLFLRGSSYEQYF. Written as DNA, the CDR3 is TGTGCCAGCAGTTTATTCCTTCGGGGGAGCTCCTACGAGCAGTACTTC.

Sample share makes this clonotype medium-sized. CDR3 in amino acids: CASSLSPGGNYGYTF. The CDR3 DNA follows: TGTGCCAGCAGTTTATCGCCAGGGGGAAACTATGGCTACACCTTC. V gene TRBV27 combines with J gene TRBJ1-2, with 7 bases identical to TRBD1. V lost 0 bases to trimming and J lost 2 bases; unmatched junction nucleotides: 3. The CDR3 length is 15 residues. CDR1 and CDR2 (germline): MNHEY, SMNVEV (reference sequence).

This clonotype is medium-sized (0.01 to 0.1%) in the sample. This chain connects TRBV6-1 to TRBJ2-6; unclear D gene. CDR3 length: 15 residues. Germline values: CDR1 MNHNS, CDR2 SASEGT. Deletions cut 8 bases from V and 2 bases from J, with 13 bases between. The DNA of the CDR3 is TGTGCCAGCTCAAGGACGGACGCTGGGGCCAACGTCCTGACTTTC. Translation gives CASSRTDAGANVLTF.

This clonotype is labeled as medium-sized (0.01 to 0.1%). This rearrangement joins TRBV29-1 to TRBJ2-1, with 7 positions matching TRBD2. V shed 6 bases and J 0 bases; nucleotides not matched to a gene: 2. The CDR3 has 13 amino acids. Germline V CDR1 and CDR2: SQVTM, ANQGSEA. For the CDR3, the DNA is TGCAGCGTGTCTAGCGGCTCCTACAATGAGCAGTTCTTC. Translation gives CSVSSGSYNEQFF.

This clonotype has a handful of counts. The CDR3 protein is CASRDGSRDSGLATNEKLFF. DNA of the CDR3: TGTGCCAGCAGGGACGGGAGCCGAGACAGCGGCCTAGCAACTAATGAAAAACTGTTTTTT. The chain has TRBV28 and TRBJ1-4; D is possibly TRBD1 (5 bases). Germline-derived CDR1 and CDR2 are MDHEN and SYDVKM. The CDR3 totals 20 residues. V was pared by 6 bases and J by 0 bases, with 26 bases between.

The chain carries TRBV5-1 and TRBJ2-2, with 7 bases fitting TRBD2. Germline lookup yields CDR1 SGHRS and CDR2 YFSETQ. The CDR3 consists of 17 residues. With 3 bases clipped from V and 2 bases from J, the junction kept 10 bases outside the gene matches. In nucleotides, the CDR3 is TGCGCCAGCAGCTCCTCTTATAGCGGGTTAAACACCGGGGAGCTGTTTTTT. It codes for CASSSSYSGLNTGELFF.

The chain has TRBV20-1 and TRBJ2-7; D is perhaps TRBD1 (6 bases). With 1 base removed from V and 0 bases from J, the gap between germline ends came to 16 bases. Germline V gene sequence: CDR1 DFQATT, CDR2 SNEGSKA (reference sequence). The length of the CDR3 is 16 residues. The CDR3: CSARVAVTGDSYEQYF. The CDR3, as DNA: TGCAGTGCTAGAGTCGCCGTGACAGGCGACTCCTACGAGCAGTACTTC.

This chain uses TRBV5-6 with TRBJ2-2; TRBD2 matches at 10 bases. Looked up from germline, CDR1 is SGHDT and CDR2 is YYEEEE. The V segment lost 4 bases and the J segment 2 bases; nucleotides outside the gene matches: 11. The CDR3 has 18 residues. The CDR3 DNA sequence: TGTGCCAGCAGCCGAGGGGTAGCGGGGGGCCTAAACACCGGGGAGCTGTTTTTT. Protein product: CASSRGVAGGLNTGELFF.

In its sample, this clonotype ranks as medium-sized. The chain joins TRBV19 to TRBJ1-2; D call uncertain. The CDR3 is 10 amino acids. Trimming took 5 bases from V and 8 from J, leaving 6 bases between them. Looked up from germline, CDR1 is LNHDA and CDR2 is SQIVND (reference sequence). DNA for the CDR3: TGTGCCAGTAGTGGAGGGGGCTACACCTTC. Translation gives CASSGGGYTF.

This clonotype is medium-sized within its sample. The DNA of the CDR3 is TGTGCCAGCAGTTTTTCGTCAGCTAATGAAAAACTGTTTTTT. Amino acid sequence: CASSFSSANEKLFF. The chain links TRBV12-3 or TRBV12-4 to TRBJ1-4; D ambiguous. The CDR3 is made up of 14 amino acids. The V end lost 3 bases, the J end lost 3 bases, and 8 bases lay between the germline ends.

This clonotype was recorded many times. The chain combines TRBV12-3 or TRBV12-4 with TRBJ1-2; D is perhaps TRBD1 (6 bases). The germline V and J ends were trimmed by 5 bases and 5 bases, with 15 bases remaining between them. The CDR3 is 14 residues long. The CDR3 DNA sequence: TGTGCCAGCAGTATTTCGGGGGCGCAGTATGGCTACACCTTC. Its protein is CASSISGAQYGYTF.

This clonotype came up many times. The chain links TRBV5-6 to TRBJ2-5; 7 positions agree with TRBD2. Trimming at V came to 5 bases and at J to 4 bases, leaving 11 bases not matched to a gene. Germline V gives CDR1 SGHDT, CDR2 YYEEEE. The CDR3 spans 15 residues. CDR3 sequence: CASRAGRESTETQYF. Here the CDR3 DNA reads TGTGCCAGCAGAGCGGGGCGGGAGTCCACAGAGACCCAGTACTTC.

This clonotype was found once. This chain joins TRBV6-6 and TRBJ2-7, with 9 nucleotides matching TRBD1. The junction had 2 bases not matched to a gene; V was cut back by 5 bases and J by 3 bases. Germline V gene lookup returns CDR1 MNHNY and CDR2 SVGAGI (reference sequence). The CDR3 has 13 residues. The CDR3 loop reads CASSPDRGYEQYF. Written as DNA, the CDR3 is TGTGCCAGCAGTCCGGACAGGGGCTACGAGCAGTACTTC.

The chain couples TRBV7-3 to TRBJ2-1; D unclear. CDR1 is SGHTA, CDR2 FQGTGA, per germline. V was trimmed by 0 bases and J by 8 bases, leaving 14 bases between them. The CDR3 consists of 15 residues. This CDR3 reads CASSLTASPSDEQFF. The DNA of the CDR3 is TGTGCCAGCAGCTTAACGGCGTCTCCATCCGATGAGCAGTTCTTC.

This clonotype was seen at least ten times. CDR3 nucleotides: TGTGCCAGCTCATCACGGGACAGTATTACCTACGAGCAGTACTTC. Translation gives CASSSRDSITYEQYF. The V call is TRBV18, the J call TRBJ2-7; 7 bases are a match to TRBD1. V shed 5 bases and J 2 bases; nucleotides not matched to a gene: 9. Germline values: CDR1 KGHSH, CDR2 LQKENI. The CDR3 has 15 residues.

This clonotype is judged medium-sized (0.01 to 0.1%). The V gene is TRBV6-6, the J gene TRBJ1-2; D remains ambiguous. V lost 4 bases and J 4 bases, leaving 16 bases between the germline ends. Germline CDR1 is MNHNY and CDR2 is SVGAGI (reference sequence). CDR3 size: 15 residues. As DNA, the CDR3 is TGTGCCAGCAGTTCTAACAGACTTTTGCCCTATGGCTACACCTTC. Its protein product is CASSSNRLLPYGYTF.

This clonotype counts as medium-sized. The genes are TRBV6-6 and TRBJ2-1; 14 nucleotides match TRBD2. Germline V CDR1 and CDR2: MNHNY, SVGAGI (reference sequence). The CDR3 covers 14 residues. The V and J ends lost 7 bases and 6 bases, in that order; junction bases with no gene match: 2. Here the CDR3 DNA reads TGTGCCAGCACCGGGACTAGCGGGGGCAATGAGCAGTTCTTC. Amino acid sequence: CASTGTSGGNEQFF.

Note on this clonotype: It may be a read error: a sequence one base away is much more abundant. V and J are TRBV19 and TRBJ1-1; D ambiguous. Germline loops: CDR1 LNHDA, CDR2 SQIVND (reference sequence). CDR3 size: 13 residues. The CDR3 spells CASSIRENTVAFF. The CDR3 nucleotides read TGTGCCAGTAGTATTAGGGAGAACACTGTAGCTTTCTTT.

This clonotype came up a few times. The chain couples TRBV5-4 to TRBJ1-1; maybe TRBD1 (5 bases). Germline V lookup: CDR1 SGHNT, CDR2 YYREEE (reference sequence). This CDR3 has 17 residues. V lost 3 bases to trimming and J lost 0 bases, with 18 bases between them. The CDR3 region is CASSWDPRETMNTEAFF. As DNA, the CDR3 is TGTGCCAGCAGCTGGGACCCCCGGGAGACCATGAACACTGAAGCTTTCTTT.

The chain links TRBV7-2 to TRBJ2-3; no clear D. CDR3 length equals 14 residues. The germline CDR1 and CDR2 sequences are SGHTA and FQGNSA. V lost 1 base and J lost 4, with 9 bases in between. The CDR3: CASSLVVVSDTQYF. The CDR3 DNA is TGTGCCAGCAGCTTAGTTGTAGTCTCAGATACGCAGTATTTT. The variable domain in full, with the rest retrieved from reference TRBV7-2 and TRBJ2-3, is GAGVSQSPSNKVTEKGKDVELRCDPISGHTALYWYRQSLGQGLEFLIYFQGNSAPDKSGLPSDRFSAERTGGSVSTLTIQRTQQEDSAVYLCASSLVVVSDTQYFGPGTRLTVL.

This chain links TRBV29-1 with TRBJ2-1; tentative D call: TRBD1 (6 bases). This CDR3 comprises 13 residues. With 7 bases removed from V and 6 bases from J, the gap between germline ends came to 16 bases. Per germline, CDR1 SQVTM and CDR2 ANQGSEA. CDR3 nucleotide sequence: TGCAGCGGGCAGGCAGGGGTGGGCAATGAGCAGTTCTTC. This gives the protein CSGQAGVGNEQFF.

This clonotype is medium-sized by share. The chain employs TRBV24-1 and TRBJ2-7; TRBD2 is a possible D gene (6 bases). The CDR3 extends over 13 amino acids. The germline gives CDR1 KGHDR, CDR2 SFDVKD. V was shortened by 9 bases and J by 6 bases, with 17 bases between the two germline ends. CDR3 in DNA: TGTGCCACCGGAGGGCGGCAGGGCGGCGAGCAGTACTTC. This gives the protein CATGGRQGGEQYF.

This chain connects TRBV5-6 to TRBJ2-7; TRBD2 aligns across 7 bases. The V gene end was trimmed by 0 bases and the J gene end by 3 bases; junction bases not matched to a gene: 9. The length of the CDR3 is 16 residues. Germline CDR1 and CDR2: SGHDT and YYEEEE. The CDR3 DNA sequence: TGTGCCAGCAGCTTGGCCTGGGCTAGCGGTGACTACGAGCAGTACTTC. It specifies CASSLAWASGDYEQYF.

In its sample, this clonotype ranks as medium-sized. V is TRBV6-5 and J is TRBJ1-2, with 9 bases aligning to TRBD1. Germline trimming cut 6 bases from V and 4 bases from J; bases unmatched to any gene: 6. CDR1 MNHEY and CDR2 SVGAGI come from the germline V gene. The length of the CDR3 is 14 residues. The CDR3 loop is CASRRQGESYGYTF. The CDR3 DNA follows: TGTGCCAGCAGGAGACAGGGGGAATCCTATGGCTACACCTTC.